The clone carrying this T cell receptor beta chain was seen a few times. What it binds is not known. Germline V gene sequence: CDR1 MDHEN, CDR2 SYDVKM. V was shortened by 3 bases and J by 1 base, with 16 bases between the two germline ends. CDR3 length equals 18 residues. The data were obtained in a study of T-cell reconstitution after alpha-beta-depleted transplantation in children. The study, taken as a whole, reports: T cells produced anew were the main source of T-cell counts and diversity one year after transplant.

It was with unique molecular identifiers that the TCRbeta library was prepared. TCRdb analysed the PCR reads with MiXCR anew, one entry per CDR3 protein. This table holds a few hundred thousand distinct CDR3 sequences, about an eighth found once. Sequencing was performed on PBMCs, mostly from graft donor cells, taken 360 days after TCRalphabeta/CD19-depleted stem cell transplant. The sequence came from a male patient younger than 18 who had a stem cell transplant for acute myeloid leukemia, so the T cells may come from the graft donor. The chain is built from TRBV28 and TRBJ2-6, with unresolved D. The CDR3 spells CASSFFIGLGSGANVLTF. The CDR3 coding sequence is TGTGCCAGCAGTTTTTTCATAGGTTTGGGATCTGGGGCCAACGTCCTGACTTTC.